Presented here are 28 T cell receptor beta chains from one specimen sequenced in a study of T cells in Graves' hyperthyroidism and ophthalmopathy. The CDR3 regions of TCR beta were amplified from RNA transcripts. First-round RT-PCR with HTBI primers amplified the TCR CDR3 region. TCRdb re-analysed the multiplex PCR reads in MiXCR, keeping a single row per CDR3 protein. Here the sample spans hundreds of thousands of distinct CDR3 sequences, approximately 19% being singletons. Sequenced: blood. These receptors came from a woman aged 45-65 years with Graves' hyperthyroidism that later progressed to Graves' ophthalmopathy.

In this sample, this clonotype turned up a few times. A clone one base away is much larger, so this may be a read error. V usage is TRBV2 and J usage is TRBJ1-2, with TRBD1 identical over 10 bases. The CDR3 consists of 14 residues. The V gene's germline CDR1 is SNHLY and CDR2 FYNNEI. The junction had 9 bases not matched to a gene; V was cut back by 11 bases and J by 3 bases. The CDR3 DNA is TGTGCCGGCACTCTAGGACAGGGGGACTATGGCTACACCTTC. Translated, it gives CAGTLGQGDYGYTF.

The chain's CDR3 is CASNSGDRVTEKLFF. The CDR3 DNA sequence: TGTGCCAGCAATTCAGGGGACAGGGTCACGGAAAAACTGTTTTTT. The V and J genes are TRBV6-1 and TRBJ1-4; 9 nucleotides line up with TRBD1. CDR3 length: 15 amino acids. Germline CDR1 is MNHNS and CDR2 is SASEGT. The ends lost 7 bases at V and 8 bases at J; junction bases unmatched: 11.

With regard to this clonotype: This may come from a read error, since a much larger clone is one base off. The chain employs TRBV30 and TRBJ2-5, with TRBD2 identical over 13 bases. This CDR3 spans 15 amino acids. Trimming took 3 bases from V and 7 from J; bases not matched to a gene: 8. CDR1 and CDR2 from the germline V gene are GTSNPN and SVGIG (reference sequence). Here the CDR3 reads CAWSQLAGGIRTQYF. The CDR3 DNA reads as TGTGCCTGGAGCCAACTAGCGGGGGGGATCCGGACCCAGTACTTC.

This clonotype has at least ten counts. This chain joins TRBV2 and TRBJ1-2, with 7 bases identical to TRBD1. This CDR3 comprises 14 residues. V was pared by 7 bases and J by 2 bases, with 7 bases of the junction left unmatched. Germline V CDR1 and CDR2: SNHLY, FYNNEI. The CDR3 protein is CASIRTGLNYGYTF. In DNA form, the CDR3 reads TGTGCCAGCATCCGGACAGGCCTAAACTATGGCTACACCTTC.

This clonotype was counted ten times or more. This chain uses TRBV7-2 with TRBJ2-7; 8 bases line up with TRBD2. Germline lookup yields CDR1 SGHTA and CDR2 FQGNSA. V was clipped by 6 bases and J by 2 bases; unmatched bases: 6. This CDR3 contains 14 residues. The CDR3 here is CASSPREGAYEQYF. The CDR3 DNA reads TGTGCCAGCAGTCCTCGGGAGGGGGCCTACGAGCAGTACTTC. Drawing the rest from reference TRBV7-2 and TRBJ2-7, the complete variable domain is GAGVSQSPSNKVTEKGKDVELRCDPISGHTALYWYRQSLGQGLEFLIYFQGNSAPDKSGLPSDRFSAERTGGSVSTLTIQRTQQEDSAVYLCASSPREGAYEQYFGPGTRLTVT.

In its sample, this clonotype was seen a few times. The chain employs TRBV3-1 and TRBJ2-1; perhaps TRBD1 as D (5 bases). The CDR3 contains 16 residues. Germline CDR1 reads LGHDT; CDR2 reads YNNKEL (reference sequence). Trimming removed 1 base from V and 4 bases from J, with 14 bases in between. The CDR3 is CASSQARGRLYNEQFF. The CDR3, as DNA: TGTGCCAGCAGCCAAGCTAGGGGCCGACTTTACAATGAGCAGTTCTTC.

This clonotype was seen ten or more times. V is TRBV10-3 and J is TRBJ1-5; 7 nucleotides agree with TRBD1. CDR1 ENHRY and CDR2 SYGVKD come from the germline V gene. V gave up 6 bases and J gave up 2 bases; unmatched junction bases: 7. The CDR3 loop spans 15 amino acids. This CDR3 is CAISLEQGRNQPQHF. The CDR3 DNA reads TGTGCCATCAGCTTGGAACAGGGGCGCAATCAGCCCCAGCATTTT.

In this sample, this clonotype turned up many times. This chain uses TRBV12-3 or TRBV12-4 with TRBJ2-5; 11 bases map to TRBD1. Trimming at V came to 8 bases and at J to 6 bases, leaving 8 bases not matched to a gene. This CDR3 has 14 residues. CDR3 amino acids: CASEDRGPGKTQYF. CDR3 DNA sequence: TGTGCCAGCGAGGACAGGGGGCCGGGGAAGACCCAGTACTTC.

The V and J genes are TRBV5-1 and TRBJ2-7; perhaps D is TRBD1 or TRBD2 (5 bases each). The CDR3 is made up of 14 amino acids. The V end lost 4 bases, the J end lost 3 bases, and 14 bases lay between the germline ends. The V gene's germline CDR1 is SGHRS and CDR2 YFSETQ. In nucleotides, the CDR3 is TGCGCCAGCAGCGACCGGGGCACCCACTACGAGCAGTACTTC. It specifies CASSDRGTHYEQYF.

This clonotype was recorded a few times. The chain has TRBV9 and TRBJ2-1, with a possible D match to TRBD2 (6 bases). There are 17 residues in the CDR3. Trimming cost V 0 bases and J 2 bases, with 15 bases left between them. Germline-derived CDR1 and CDR2 are SGDLS and YYNGEE. The CDR3 sequence is CASSVGSASATYNEQFF. The CDR3 DNA is TGTGCCAGCAGCGTAGGATCGGCTAGCGCGACCTACAATGAGCAGTTCTTC.

There are a few counts of this clonotype. This chain joins TRBV29-1 and TRBJ1-1; 7 bases are a match to TRBD1. V trimming: 3 bases; J trimming: 1 base; junction bases outside the gene matches: 5. Per the germline V gene, CDR1 is SQVTM and CDR2 is ANQGSEA. This CDR3 spans 14 amino acids. CDR3 nucleotide sequence: TGCAGCGTTGAGCGGACAGGTGGGAACACTGAAGCTTTCTTT. Its translation: CSVERTGGNTEAFF.

This clonotype was counted ten times or more. The rearrangement uses TRBV6-5 and TRBJ1-1, with D tentatively TRBD1 (6 bases). The V gene's germline CDR1 is MNHEY and CDR2 SVGAGI. This CDR3 is built from 16 residues. V gave up 4 bases and J gave up 4 bases, with 19 bases separating them. The DNA for the CDR3 is TGTGCCAGCAGTTCCACCTCAGGGCAGGGGAGCACTGAAGCTTTCTTT. Its protein product is CASSSTSGQGSTEAFF.

This clonotype was recorded many times. J is TRBJ2-1 and V is TRBV20-1; TRBD2 aligns across 7 bases. This CDR3 comprises 16 residues. Unmatched junction bases numbered 5, after V lost 0 bases and J lost 0 bases. Germline lookup yields CDR1 DFQATT and CDR2 SNEGSKA (reference sequence). In nucleotides, the CDR3 is TGCAGTGCTAGAGATGAGCGGGGAAACTCCTACAATGAGCAGTTCTTC. It encodes CSARDERGNSYNEQFF.

This clonotype has only a few counts. This chain links TRBV20-1 with TRBJ2-5, with D tentatively TRBD2 (6 bases). Trimming stripped 0 bases from V and 10 bases from J, with 18 bases between. Germline CDR1 DFQATT, CDR2 SNEGSKA (reference sequence). The length of the CDR3 is 14 residues. CDR3 nucleotide sequence: TGCAGTGCTAGAGACCAAGTCCACACGCGGGACCAGTACTTC. The encoded protein is CSARDQVHTRDQYF.

This clonotype was picked up many times. The chain couples TRBV20-1 to TRBJ2-7, with 8 bases lining up with TRBD1. CDR3 size: 12 residues. With 4 bases clipped from V and 6 bases from J, the junction kept 5 bases outside the gene matches. The germline V gene encodes CDR1 DFQATT and CDR2 SNEGSKA (reference sequence). The DNA of the CDR3 is TGCAGTGCTACAAGGACAGGGTTCGAGCAGTACTTC. Its translation is CSATRTGFEQYF.

This clonotype was counted ten times or more. V and J are TRBV18 and TRBJ1-1; 8 bases are shared with TRBD1. This CDR3 comprises 17 residues. The germline gives CDR1 KGHSH, CDR2 LQKENI. J was trimmed by 1 base and V by 4 bases; bases with no gene match: 11. CDR3 sequence reads: CASSRASGGAGNTEAFF. The CDR3 bases are TGTGCCAGCTCACGGGCTTCAGGGGGCGCGGGGAACACTGAAGCTTTCTTT. The whole variable domain, remainder taken from reference TRBV18 and TRBJ1-1, is NAGVMQNPRHLVRRRGQEARLRCSPMKGHSHVYWYRQLPEEGLKFMVYLQKENIIDESGMPKERFSAEFPKEGPSILRIQQVVRGDSAAYFCASSRASGGAGNTEAFFGQGTRLTVV.

Note on this clonotype: A much larger clone lies one base from this, so it may be a read error. The chain combines TRBV20-1 with TRBJ1-5; 8 positions match TRBD1. There are 14 residues in the CDR3. The germline gives CDR1 DFQATT, CDR2 SNEGSKA (reference sequence). The CDR3 protein is CSAWTGFGNRPQHF. CDR3 coding DNA: TGCAGTGCTTGGACAGGGTTCGGCAATCGGCCCCAGCATTTT.

This clonotype has just a few counts. The genes are TRBV27 and TRBJ2-1; 8 nucleotides agree with TRBD2. This CDR3 spans 18 amino acids. Trimming cost V 2 bases and J 7 bases; bases outside gene matches: 16. CDR1 MNHEY and CDR2 SMNVEV come from the germline V gene (reference sequence). This chain's CDR3 is CASSLPRFSGLGVNEQFF. The CDR3 DNA follows: TGTGCCAGCAGTTTACCGCGCTTTTCGGGACTAGGGGTAAATGAGCAGTTCTTC.

V usage is TRBV5-1 and J usage is TRBJ2-3; D might be TRBD1 (6 bases). Germline CDR1 is SGHRS and CDR2 is YFSETQ. This CDR3 comprises 15 residues. Trimming removed 5 bases at V and 1 base at J, with 14 bases between. The CDR3 DNA sequence: TGCGCCAGCAGTCCTCAGGGGTCCGGCACAGATACGCAGTATTTT. Translating gives CASSPQGSGTDTQYF.

V gene TRBV7-9 combines with J gene TRBJ1-4; TRBD1 might be the D (6 bases). The CDR3 runs to 15 residues. Trimming pared 5 bases from V and 8 bases from J, leaving 18 bases between. Germline V gives CDR1 SEHNR, CDR2 FQNEAQ (reference sequence). Here the CDR3 reads CASSPIGGAGEKLFF. In DNA form, the CDR3 reads TGTGCCAGCAGCCCTATCGGGGGGGCTGGAGAAAAACTGTTTTTT.

The CDR3 region has the DNA TGTGCCAGCAGTGGTACAGGGATTGAAGCTTTCTTT. It translates to CASSGTGIEAFF. The chain is built from TRBV6-1 and TRBJ1-1, with a possible D match to TRBD1 (6 bases). The CDR3 extends over 12 amino acids. Looked up from germline, CDR1 is MNHNS and CDR2 is SASEGT. V dropped 4 bases and J dropped 7 bases, with 10 bases sitting between them.

This chain joins TRBV11-3 and TRBJ1-3; a weak D match, TRBD1 (5 bases). With 3 bases removed from V and 0 bases from J, the gap between germline ends came to 9 bases. The CDR3 length is 15 residues. Germline values: CDR1 SGHNT, CDR2 YENEEA. CDR3 coding DNA: TGTGCCAGCAGCTTCCAGGGTGACTCTGGAAACACCATATATTTT. The encoded protein is CASSFQGDSGNTIYF. Looking up the rest from reference TRBV11-3 and TRBJ1-3 gives the full variable domain: EAGVVQSPRYKIIEKKQPVAFWCNPISGHNTLYWYLQNLGQGPELLIRYENEEAVDDSQLPKDRFSAERLKGVDSTLKIQPAELGDSAVYLCASSFQGDSGNTIYFGEGSWLTVV.

This clonotype was observed a handful of times. The J gene is TRBJ1-5, the V gene TRBV6-2 or TRBV6-3; D is perhaps TRBD1 (5 bases). The V gene lost 6 bases and the J gene lost 4 bases, with 13 bases spanning the gap. Germline V gene data show CDR1 as MNHEY and CDR2 as SVGEGT. This CDR3 comprises 14 residues. The CDR3 sequence is CASSRGTMNQPQHF. The CDR3 coding sequence is TGTGCCAGCAGCCGCGGGACCATGAATCAGCCCCAGCATTTT.

This chain connects TRBV9 to TRBJ1-2, with 10 bases matching TRBD1. This CDR3 spans 18 amino acids. The germline V gene has CDR1 SGDLS and CDR2 YYNGEE. V shed 3 bases and J 6 bases; nucleotides not matched to a gene: 17. The CDR3 coding sequence is TGTGCCAGCAGCGCCGTTTACCACCCGGGACAGGGGAGAAATGGCTACACCTTC. Residues: CASSAVYHPGQGRNGYTF. Full variable domain (outside the CDR3, taken from reference TRBV9 and TRBJ1-2): DSGVTQTPKHLITATGQRVTLRCSPRSGDLSVYWYQQSLDQGLQFLIQYYNGEERAKGNILERFSAQQFPDLHSELNLSSLELGDSALYFCASSAVYHPGQGRNGYTFGSGTRLTVV.

The genes are TRBV5-6 and TRBJ2-3, with no clear D. The V end was cut by 4 bases, the J end by 1 base, with 13 bases between. The germline gives CDR1 SGHDT, CDR2 YYEEEE. There are 15 residues in the CDR3. The DNA of the CDR3 is TGTGCCAGCAGCCGACAAGGGATGGGCACAGATACGCAGTATTTT. It specifies CASSRQGMGTDTQYF.

The V call is TRBV6-1, the J call TRBJ2-7, with D hard to call. V lost 6 bases to trimming and J lost 2 bases, with 8 bases between them. The CDR3 has 12 amino acids. Germline-derived CDR1 and CDR2 are MNHNS and SASEGT. The DNA for the CDR3 is TGTGCCAGCAGCCCCCAGGCCTACGAGCAGTACTTC. Its protein product is CASSPQAYEQYF.

This clonotype was detected many times. V is TRBV20-1 and J is TRBJ1-1; D is perhaps TRBD1 (6 bases). Germline CDR1 is DFQATT and CDR2 is SNEGSKA (reference sequence). The CDR3 extends over 15 amino acids. With 0 bases removed from V and 5 bases from J, the gap between germline ends came to 16 bases. CDR3 residues: CSARDGSGAGTEAFF. The DNA for the CDR3 is TGCAGTGCTAGAGATGGGTCAGGGGCGGGGACTGAAGCTTTCTTT.

This chain uses TRBV7-9 with TRBJ1-3; D is possibly TRBD1 (5 bases). The V end was cut by 8 bases, the J end by 4 bases, with 15 bases between. The germline gives CDR1 SEHNR, CDR2 FQNEAQ (reference sequence). The CDR3 sequence is 14 residues long. CDR3 sequence: CASGGAGQGNTIYF. The CDR3 bases are TGTGCCAGCGGCGGGGCAGGGCAAGGAAACACCATATATTTT. Filled out from reference TRBV7-9 and TRBJ1-3, the complete variable domain reads DTGVSQNPRHKITKRGQNVTFRCDPISEHNRLYWYRQTLGQGPEFLTYFQNEAQLEKSRLLSDRFSAERPKGSFSTLEIQRTEQGDSAMYLCASGGAGQGNTIYFGEGSWLTVV.